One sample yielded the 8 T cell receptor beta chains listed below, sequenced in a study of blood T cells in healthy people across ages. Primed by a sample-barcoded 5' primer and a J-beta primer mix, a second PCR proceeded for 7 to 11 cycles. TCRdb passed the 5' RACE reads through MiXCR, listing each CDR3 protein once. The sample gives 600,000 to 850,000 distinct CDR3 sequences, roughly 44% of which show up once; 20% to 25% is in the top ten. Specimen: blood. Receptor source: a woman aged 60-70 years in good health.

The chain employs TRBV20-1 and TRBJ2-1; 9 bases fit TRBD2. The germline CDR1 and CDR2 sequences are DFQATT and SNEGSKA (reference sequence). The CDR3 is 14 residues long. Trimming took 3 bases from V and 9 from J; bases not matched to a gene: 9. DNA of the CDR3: TGCAGTGCTAGGGTTGGCGGGAGGGGCGGTGAGCAGTTCTTC. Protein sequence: CSARVGGRGGEQFF.

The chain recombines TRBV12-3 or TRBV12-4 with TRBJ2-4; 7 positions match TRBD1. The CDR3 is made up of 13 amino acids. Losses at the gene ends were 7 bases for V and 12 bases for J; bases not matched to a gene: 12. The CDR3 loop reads CASTLGTDRGQYF. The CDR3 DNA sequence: TGTGCCAGCACGCTGGGGACAGATCGCGGTCAGTACTTC.

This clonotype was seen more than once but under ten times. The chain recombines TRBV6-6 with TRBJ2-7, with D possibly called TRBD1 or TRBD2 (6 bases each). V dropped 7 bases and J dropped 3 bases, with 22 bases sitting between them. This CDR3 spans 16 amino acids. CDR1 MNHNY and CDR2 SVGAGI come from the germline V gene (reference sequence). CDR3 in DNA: TGTGCCAGCACCGCGGCAGGGGCCCGGACTATCTACGAGCAGTACTTC. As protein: CASTAAGARTIYEQYF.

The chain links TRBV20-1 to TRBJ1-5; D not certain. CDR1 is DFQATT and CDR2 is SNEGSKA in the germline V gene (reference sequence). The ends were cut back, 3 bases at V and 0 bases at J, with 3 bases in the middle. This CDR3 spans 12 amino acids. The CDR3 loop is CSASPSNQPQHF. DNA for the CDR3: TGCAGTGCTAGTCCTAGCAATCAGCCCCAGCATTTT.

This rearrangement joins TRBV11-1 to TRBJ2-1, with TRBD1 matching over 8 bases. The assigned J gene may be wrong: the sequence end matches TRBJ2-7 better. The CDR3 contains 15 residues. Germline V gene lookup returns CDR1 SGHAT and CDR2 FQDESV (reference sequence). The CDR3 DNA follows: TGTGCCAGCAGTTTCGACAGGGGCGAATACAATGAGCAGTACTTC. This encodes CASSFDRGEYNEQYF.

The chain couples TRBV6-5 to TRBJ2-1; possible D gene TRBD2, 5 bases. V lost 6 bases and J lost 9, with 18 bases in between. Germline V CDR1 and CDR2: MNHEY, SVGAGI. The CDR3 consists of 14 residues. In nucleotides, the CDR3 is TGTGCCAGCAGCCCCCGAGGAGGTGAGGGTGAGCAGTTCTTC. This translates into CASSPRGGEGEQFF.

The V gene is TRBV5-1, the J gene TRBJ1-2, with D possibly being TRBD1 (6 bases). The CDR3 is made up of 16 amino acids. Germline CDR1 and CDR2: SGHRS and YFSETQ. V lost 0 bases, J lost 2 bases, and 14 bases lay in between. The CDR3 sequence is CASSLDADRPNYGYTF. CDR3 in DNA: TGCGCCAGCAGCTTGGATGCCGACAGGCCCAACTATGGCTACACCTTC. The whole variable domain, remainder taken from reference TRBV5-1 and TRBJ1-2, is KAGVTQTPRYLIKTRGQQVTLSCSPISGHRSVSWYQQTPGQGLQFLFEYFSETQRNKGNFPGRFSGRQFSNSRSEMNVSTLELGDSALYLCASSLDADRPNYGYTFGSGTRLTVV.

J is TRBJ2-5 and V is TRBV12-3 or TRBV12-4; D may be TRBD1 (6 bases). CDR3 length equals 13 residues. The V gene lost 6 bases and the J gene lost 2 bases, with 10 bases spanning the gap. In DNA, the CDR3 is TGTGCCAGCAGGATGACAGGACAAGAGACCCAGTACTTC. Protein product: CASRMTGQETQYF.